This passage covers 12 T cell receptor beta chains from one sample sequenced in a study of blood T cells in healthy people across ages. PCR was performed a second time for 7 to 11 cycles using a sample-barcoded 5' primer and a J-beta primer mix. TCRdb used MiXCR to reprocess the 5' RACE reads, holding one entry per CDR3 protein. Of hundreds of thousands of distinct CDR3 sequences detected, approximately 60% appear once; the ten largest clones hold under 30%. The specimen was blood. These receptors all come from a man aged 35 to 55 in good health.

The chain combines TRBV11-2 with TRBJ2-7, with TRBD2 matching 7 bases. The germline V gene has CDR1 SGHAT and CDR2 FQNNGV. This CDR3 has 14 residues. The V gene end was trimmed by 6 bases and the J gene end by 6 bases; junction bases not matched to a gene: 11. CDR3 nucleotides: TGTGCCAGCAGATCCTCGGGGAGGGCCCGCGAGCAGTACTTC. This sequence encodes CASRSSGRAREQYF.

The V gene is TRBV12-3 or TRBV12-4, the J gene TRBJ2-1; 10 positions match TRBD2. The J call may be faulty, since TRBJ2-7 better matches the DNA end. This CDR3 contains 16 residues. In nucleotides, the CDR3 is TGTGCCAGCACTTTCCTACTAGCGGGAAAAATTCACGAGCAGTACTTC. Its protein product is CASTFLLAGKIHEQYF.

This chain uses TRBV12-3 or TRBV12-4 with TRBJ2-2; 11 bases align to TRBD2. The V gene end was trimmed by 5 bases and the J gene end by 7 bases; junction bases not matched to a gene: 12. The CDR3 runs to 17 residues. The CDR3 DNA reads TGTGCCAGCAGTCCCCATAGCGGGGGGGCCGCCGGCGGGGAGCTGTTTTTT. This codes for CASSPHSGGAAGGELFF.

This clonotype showed up just a few times. The chain joins TRBV5-1 to TRBJ2-7, with D maybe TRBD2 (5 bases). Trimming removed 6 bases at V and 5 bases at J, with 21 bases between. This CDR3 contains 15 residues. CDR1 SGHRS and CDR2 YFSETQ come from the germline V gene. The chain's CDR3 is CASTSEGVAPNEQYF. The DNA of the CDR3 is TGCGCCAGCACCTCCGAGGGCGTCGCACCGAACGAGCAGTACTTC.

This clonotype was counted between two and nine times. This CDR3 reads CASSSQEAGSSYEQYF. The CDR3 nucleotides are TGTGCCAGCAGCTCACAAGAGGCGGGGAGCTCCTACGAGCAGTACTTC. The rearrangement uses TRBV7-2 and TRBJ2-7; TRBD2 is a possible D gene (6 bases). Deletions cut 4 bases from V and 0 bases from J, with 16 bases between. Germline lookup yields CDR1 SGHTA and CDR2 FQGNSA. The CDR3 is 16 amino acids.

The chain employs TRBV10-3 and TRBJ2-7; a weak D match, TRBD1 (5 bases). Germline CDR1 reads ENHRY; CDR2 reads SYGVKD. The CDR3 covers 14 residues. V was trimmed by 8 bases and J by 5 bases, leaving 19 bases between them. CDR3 nucleotide sequence: TGTGCCATCGGGGATACAGGATTTAGGGACGAGCAGTACTTC. Its translation is CAIGDTGFRDEQYF.

The CDR3 spells CSARDGTEAQETQYF. CDR3 sequence (DNA): TGCAGTGCTAGGGACGGGACAGAAGCCCAAGAGACCCAGTACTTC. The genes are TRBV20-1 and TRBJ2-5; 7 nucleotides align to TRBD1. V gave up 3 bases and J gave up 1 base; unmatched junction bases: 8. Looked up from germline, CDR1 is DFQATT and CDR2 is SNEGSKA (reference sequence). The CDR3 extends over 15 amino acids.

The chain has TRBV24-1 and TRBJ2-5, with 11 bases lining up with TRBD2. The CDR3 is made up of 16 amino acids. Germline trimming cut 4 bases from V and 1 base from J; bases unmatched to any gene: 4. CDR1 and CDR2 from the germline V gene are KGHDR and SFDVKD. The CDR3 DNA reads as TGTGCCACCAGTGACTACGGGACTAGCGGCCAAGAGACCCAGTACTTC. Protein sequence: CATSDYGTSGQETQYF.

This clonotype was seen once. The chain carries TRBV9 and TRBJ1-6; D is uncertain. Germline values: CDR1 SGDLS, CDR2 YYNGEE. This CDR3 spans 14 amino acids. Trimming removed 0 bases at V and 6 bases at J, with 7 bases between. The CDR3 is CASSVAGPNSPLHF. CDR3 DNA sequence: TGTGCCAGCAGCGTAGCCGGCCCTAATTCACCCCTCCACTTT.

This clonotype was found a few times. The chain recombines TRBV28 with TRBJ2-5; TRBD2 aligns across 7 bases. Trimming at V came to 3 bases and at J to 5 bases, leaving 9 bases not matched to a gene. Germline-derived CDR1 and CDR2 are MDHEN and SYDVKM. CDR3 length equals 15 residues. CDR3 in DNA: TGTGCCAGCAGTTTCCGTAGCGGGTATGGTGAGACCCAGTACTTC. It encodes CASSFRSGYGETQYF.

The chain uses TRBV4-1 and TRBJ2-1, with D maybe TRBD2 (7 bases). Germline V gene lookup returns CDR1 MGHRA and CDR2 YSYEKL. Trimming removed 1 base at V and 4 bases at J, with 17 bases between. This CDR3 spans 17 amino acids. CDR3 sequence: CASSQGAGGGPYNEQFF. The CDR3 DNA reads as TGCGCCAGCAGCCAAGGAGCTGGCGGGGGCCCTTACAATGAGCAGTTCTTC.

V gene TRBV7-6 combines with J gene TRBJ2-7, with TRBD1 identical over 7 bases. V dropped 2 bases and J dropped 3; count of bases not matched to a gene: 4. The CDR3 is made up of 14 amino acids. The germline V gene encodes CDR1 SGHVS and CDR2 FNYEAQ. Here the CDR3 reads CASSLTGVFYEQYF. Here the CDR3 DNA reads TGTGCCAGCAGCTTAACAGGGGTATTCTACGAGCAGTACTTC.